This T cell receptor beta chain was identified during a study of T cell repertoires in cytomegalovirus infection (dated by TCRdb to between 2019 and 2020). In the study overall: Alongside well-studied HLA-B-restricted epitopes, the peptide stimulations were aimed at recently identified HLA-C-restricted CMV epitopes, whose presentation resists viral immunomodulation. Because public TCR beta signatures pointed to carriage of CMV infection together with the matching HLA type, the HLA type of each donor mattered for the analysis.

V loses 9 bases, J loses 3 bases, and the germline ends lie 18 bases apart. CDR1 and CDR2 are read off the germline V gene (reference sequence) as LNHDA and SQIVND. The CDR3 runs 14 residues from the cysteine to the phenylalanine. Only the CDR3 portion is preserved as DNA: 42 bases, with reading frame beginning at the first base. The sequencing machine was an Illumina HiSeq 1500. TCRdb trimmed public reads at Q25 via fastp, called clones via MiXCR and kept in-frame beta chains. One record per CDR3 amino acid sequence lists the most common genes and DNA. Present in this sample are about 570,000 distinct CDR3 sequences, about 39% of which were seen just once. 48% of the sample lies in the top ten. What the treatment or condition label conveys for this sample: in vitro stimulation with specific CMV peptide epitopes to enrich CMV-specific T cells. This clonotype occurred a few times. Its antigen target is currently unknown. Base qualities are not at hand, and no much larger clone is one base apart.

What the research found in general, with its limitations: Cumulative frequency of public TCR beta family members discriminated carriers of CMV infection plus the relevant HLA type in this cohort and an independent roughly 350-donor cohort. The ex vivo response was dominated by HLA-C-restricted CMV-specific TCR beta clonotypes, which also provided the single most frequent clonotype in two of eight donors.

The sequence is built from TRBV19 and TRBJ2-7, with the identity of the D gene unclear. This sample comprised cultured PBMCs, obtained from culture after CMV antigen stimulation. This clonotype originated in a human donor in good health (CMV status not recorded). Some clones in this sample may be carry-over from other donors' samples. This receptor carries the CDR3 CASSSSVGNYEQYF. The base sequence is TGTGCCAGCTCCTCGTCGGTGGGGAACTACGAGCAGTACTTC.